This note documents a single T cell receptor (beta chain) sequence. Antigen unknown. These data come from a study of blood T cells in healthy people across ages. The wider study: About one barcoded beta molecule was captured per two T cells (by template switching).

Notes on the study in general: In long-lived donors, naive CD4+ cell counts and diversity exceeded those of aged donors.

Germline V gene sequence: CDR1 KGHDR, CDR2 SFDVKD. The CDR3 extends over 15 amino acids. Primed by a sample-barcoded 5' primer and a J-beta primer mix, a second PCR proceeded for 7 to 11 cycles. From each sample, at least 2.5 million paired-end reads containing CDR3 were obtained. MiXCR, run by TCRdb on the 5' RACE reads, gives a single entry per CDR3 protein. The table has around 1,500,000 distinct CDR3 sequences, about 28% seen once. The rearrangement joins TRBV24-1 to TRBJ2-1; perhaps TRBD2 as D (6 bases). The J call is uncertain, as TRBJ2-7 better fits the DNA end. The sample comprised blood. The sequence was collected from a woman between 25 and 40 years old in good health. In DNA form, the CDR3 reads TGTGCCACCAGTGAGGGGGGACGCCCCTACAATGAGCAGTACTTC. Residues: CATSEGGRPYNEQYF.